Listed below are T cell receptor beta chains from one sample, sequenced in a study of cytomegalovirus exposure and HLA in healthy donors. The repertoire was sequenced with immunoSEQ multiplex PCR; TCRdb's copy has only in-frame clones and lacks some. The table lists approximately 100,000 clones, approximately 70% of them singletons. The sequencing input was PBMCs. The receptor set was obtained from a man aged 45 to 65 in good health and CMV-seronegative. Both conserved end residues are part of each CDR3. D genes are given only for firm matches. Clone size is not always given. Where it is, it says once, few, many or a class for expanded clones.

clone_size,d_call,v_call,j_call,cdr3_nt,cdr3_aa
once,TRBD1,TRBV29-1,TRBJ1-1,TGCAGCGCAGGGCCCGGGACAGGTCTGAACACTGAAGCTTTCTTT,CSAGPGTGLNTEAFF
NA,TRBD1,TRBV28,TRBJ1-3,TGTGCCAGCGGGTCGAGGGGGCGCTCTGGAAACACCATATATTTT,CASGSRGRSGNTIYF
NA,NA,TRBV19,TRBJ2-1,TGTGCCAGTAGTTGGCTTGGTTTGGGCCCTCACAATGAGCAGTTCTTC,CASSWLGLGPHNEQFF
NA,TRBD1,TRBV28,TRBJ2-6,TGTGCCAGCATTACAGGGGTGTCGGGGGCCAACGTCCTGACTTTC,CASITGVSGANVLTF
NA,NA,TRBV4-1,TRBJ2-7,TGCGCCAGCAGCCGACTGGACAGCAACTCCTACGAGCAGTACTTC,CASSRLDSNSYEQYF
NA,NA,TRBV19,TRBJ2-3,TGTGCCAGTAGTACGGTACGCCTCACAGATACGCAGTATTTT,CASSTVRLTDTQYF
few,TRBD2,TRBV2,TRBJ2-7,TGTGCCAGCAGTGACCTGACAGGCACACTAGCGGGAGGTGCCCACGAGCAGTACTTC,CASSDLTGTLAGGAHEQYF
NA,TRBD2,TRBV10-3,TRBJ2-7,TGTGCCATCAGTGAGTCGAGTAGCGGGAACACCTACGAGCAGTACTTC,CAISESSSGNTYEQYF
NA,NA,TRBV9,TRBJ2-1,TGTGCCAGCAGCGTACGGGGGAGAGGGACCATCAATGAGCAGTTCTTC,CASSVRGRGTINEQFF
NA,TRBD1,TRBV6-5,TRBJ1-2,TGTGCCAGCAGTCGGACAGGCTTAAACTATGGCTACACCTTC,CASSRTGLNYGYTF
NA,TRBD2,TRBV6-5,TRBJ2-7,TGTGCCAGCAGTTACTCATCAAGCGGGAGAGGCTACGAGCAGTACTTC,CASSYSSSGRGYEQYF
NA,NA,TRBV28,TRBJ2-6,TGTGCCAGCACTTCCCTGGGGCTCTCTGGGGCCAACGTCCTGACTTTC,CASTSLGLSGANVLTF
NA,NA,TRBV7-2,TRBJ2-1,TGTGCCAGCAGCTTAGTCGGAGAACCCTACAATGAGCAGTTCTTC,CASSLVGEPYNEQFF
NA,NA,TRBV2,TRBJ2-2,TGTGCCAGCTTAGTCTCGAACACCGGGGAGCTGTTTTTT,CASLVSNTGELFF
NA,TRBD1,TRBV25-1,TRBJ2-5,TGTGCCAGCAGTGAATCCCCCCCGCCGGGACAGCGAGAGACCCAGTACTTC,CASSESPPPGQRETQYF
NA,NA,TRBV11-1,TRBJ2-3,TGTGCCAGCAGTACCGGGGGATGGGTCGGCACAGATACGCAGTATTTT,CASSTGGWVGTDTQYF
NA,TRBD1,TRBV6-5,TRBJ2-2,TGTGCCAGCAGTAGACAGGGGATGAGCACCGGGGAGCTGTTTTTT,CASSRQGMSTGELFF
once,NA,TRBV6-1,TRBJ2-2,TGTGCCAGCGTCAGGGAAGGGGAGCTGTTTTTT,CASVREGELFF
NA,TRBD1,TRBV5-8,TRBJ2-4,TGTGCCAGCAGCTTGGCACAGGGGGCGAACATTCAGTACTTC,CASSLAQGANIQYF
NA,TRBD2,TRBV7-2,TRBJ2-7,TGTGCCAGCAGCTTGTTAGGTGGGACTAGTTCCTACGAGCAGTACTTC,CASSLLGGTSSYEQYF
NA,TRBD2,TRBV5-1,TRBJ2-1,TGCGCCAGCAGTCCCACTAGCGGGGGACCTTACAATGAGCAGTTCTTC,CASSPTSGGPYNEQFF
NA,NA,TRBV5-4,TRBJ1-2,TGTGCCAGCAGCCCGAACGAAGGGGTAGGTGGCTACACCTTC,CASSPNEGVGGYTF
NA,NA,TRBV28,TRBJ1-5,TGTGCCAGCATCTCGGGGGGGATACGCAATCAGCCCCAGCATTTT,CASISGGIRNQPQHF
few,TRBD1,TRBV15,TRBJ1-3,TGTGCCACCGGGCAGGGGGCCGTCTCTGGAAACACCATATATTTT,CATGQGAVSGNTIYF
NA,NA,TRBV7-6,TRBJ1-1,TGTGCCAGCAGCTTGTCACAGGGAGTAAGGACTGAAGCTTTCTTT,CASSLSQGVRTEAFF
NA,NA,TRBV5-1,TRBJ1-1,TGCGCCAGCAGCTTTAGGGACACAAACACTGAAGCTTTCTTT,CASSFRDTNTEAFF
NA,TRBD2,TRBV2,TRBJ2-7,TGTGCCATCATTGAAAGGGCGGGGGCTAGCGGGAGGGCCTCTAACTACGAGCAGTACTTC,CAIIERAGASGRASNYEQYF
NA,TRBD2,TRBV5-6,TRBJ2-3,TGTGCCAGCAGCTTTCTGCGGGGGGGGACAGATACGCAGTATTTT,CASSFLRGGTDTQYF
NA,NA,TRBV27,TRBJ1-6,TGTGCCAGCAGTTCCTTATCGGATTCACCCCTCCACTTT,CASSSLSDSPLHF
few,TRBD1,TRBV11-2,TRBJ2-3,TGTGCCAGCAGGCCCGCGGGACAGGGGGCTCTGAGAAATACGCAGTATTTT,CASRPAGQGALRNTQYF
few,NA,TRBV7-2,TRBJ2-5,TGTGCCAGCAGCGCCAGGGCAGGGGAGCAGTACTTC,CASSARAGEQYF
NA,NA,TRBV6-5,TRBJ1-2,TGTGCCAGCTGGGCCTATGGCTACACCTTC,CASWAYGYTF
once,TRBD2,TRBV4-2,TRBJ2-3,TGTGCCAGCAGCTACCCGGGACTAGCGGGAAAGGATACGCAGTATTTT,CASSYPGLAGKDTQYF
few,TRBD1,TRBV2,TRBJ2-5,TGTGCCAGCACCCAGGGGGCTTGGGAAGAGACCCAGTACTTC,CASTQGAWEETQYF
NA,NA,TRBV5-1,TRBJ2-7,TGCGCCAGCAGCTTGCCCCAGACTAGGAGCTCCTACGAGCAGTACTTC,CASSLPQTRSSYEQYF
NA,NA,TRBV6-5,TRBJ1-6,TGTGCCAGCAGTTACTCGATTTCGGGGTATAATTCACCCCTCCACTTT,CASSYSISGYNSPLHF
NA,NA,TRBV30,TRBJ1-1,TGTGCCTGGGGCGACAGGAACACTGAAGCTTTCTTT,CAWGDRNTEAFF
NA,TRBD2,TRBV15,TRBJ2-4,TGTGCCACCAGCAGAGATAGCGGGAGAAACGACATTCAGTACTTC,CATSRDSGRNDIQYF
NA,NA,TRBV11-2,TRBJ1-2,TGTGCCAGCAGCCTAGAAGGCACAGGCTATGGCTACACCTTC,CASSLEGTGYGYTF
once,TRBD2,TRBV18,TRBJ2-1,TGTGCCAGCTCTGCGGGAGCGGGAAATGAGCAGTTCTTC,CASSAGAGNEQFF
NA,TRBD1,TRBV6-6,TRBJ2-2,TGTGCCAGCAGCGAACAGGGGCGAAACACCGGGGAGCTGTTTTTT,CASSEQGRNTGELFF
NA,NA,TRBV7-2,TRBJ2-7,TGTGCCAGCAGCCCTACTTATTACGAGCAGTACTTC,CASSPTYYEQYF
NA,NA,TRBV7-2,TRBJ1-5,TGTGCCAGCAGCTTAGAGATCGACTTTTGGGGGGGAAATCAGCCCCAGCATTTT,CASSLEIDFWGGNQPQHF
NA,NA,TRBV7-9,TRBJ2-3,TGTGCCAGCAGCTTAGACGTGGGGGCCGGCTTGGATACGCAGTATTTT,CASSLDVGAGLDTQYF
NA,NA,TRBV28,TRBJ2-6,TGTGCCAGCAGTTTAGCGGGGGCCAACGTCCTGACTTTC,CASSLAGANVLTF